These T cell receptor beta chains were read from a single sample in a study of CD8 T cells in Susac syndrome. MiXCR, applied by TCRdb to the immunoSEQ multiplex PCR reads, yields one record per CDR3 protein. The sample shows a few hundred thousand distinct CDR3 sequences, approximately 95% of them seen only once. Sequenced input: CD4+ T cells from PBMCs. The receptors come from a human donor with multiple sclerosis. The CDR3 runs from the conserved cysteine through the conserved F or W. D genes are given only for firm matches. Clone size is not always given. Where it is, it says once, few, many or a class for expanded clones.

abundance	j_gene	d_gene	len	v_gene	CDR3nt	CDR3aa
NA	TRBJ1-2	NA	14	TRBV9	TGTGCCAGCAGCCCCGGGACTGTCGAAGAAGGCTACACCTTC	CASSPGTVEEGYTF
NA	TRBJ2-1	TRBD2	15	TRBV6-5	TGTGCCAGCAGTTCGGGACTAGCGGGGCGTAATGAGCAGTTCTTC	CASSSGLAGRNEQFF
NA	TRBJ1-1	NA	12	TRBV29-1	TGCAGCGTTCAGGACCGGGAGACAGAAGCTTTCTTT	CSVQDRETEAFF
NA	TRBJ2-7	NA	13	TRBV27	TGTGCCAGCAGTTCGTACCAGGGCTACGAGCAGTACTTC	CASSSYQGYEQYF
NA	TRBJ1-1	NA	12	TRBV29-1	TGCAGCGCCAAGGAGGCGGACACTGAAGCTTTCTTT	CSAKEADTEAFF
NA	TRBJ1-1	NA	15	TRBV20-1	TGCAGTGCTCCCAATGGCCTGGCGGTGAACACTGAAGCTTTCTTT	CSAPNGLAVNTEAFF
NA	TRBJ1-2	NA	13	TRBV27	TGTGCCAGCAGTTATAACAGTCTATGGGTCTACACCTTC	CASSYNSLWVYTF
NA	TRBJ1-4	NA	17	TRBV27	TGTGCCAGCAGTCTACGACCTCCGGCAGCCTCTAATGAAAAACTGTTTTTT	CASSLRPPAASNEKLFF
NA	TRBJ1-2	NA	15	TRBV28	TGTGCCAGCAGTTTAACCGGGGGCGGGGACTATGGCTACACCTTC	CASSLTGGGDYGYTF
NA	TRBJ2-3	NA	15	TRBV12-3/TRBV12-4	TGTGCCAGCAGTCCCAGGGACCTTTCAGTCGATACGCAGTATTTT	CASSPRDLSVDTQYF
NA	TRBJ2-5	NA	13	TRBV20-1	TGCAGTGCTATTTACAGGGCTGGGGAGACCCAGTACTTC	CSAIYRAGETQYF
NA	TRBJ1-3	NA	17	TRBV5-1	TGCGCCAGCAGCTCCTCCGGGACATCCGAGTCTGGAAACACCATATATTTT	CASSSSGTSESGNTIYF
NA	TRBJ1-2	TRBD1	18	TRBV20-1	TGCAGTGCCGAGGGGCAAGGACAGGGCCCAACCGTTAACTATGGCTACACCTTC	CSAEGQGQGPTVNYGYTF
NA	TRBJ1-6	NA	15	TRBV3-1	TGTGCCAGCAGCCTTGGCCAAGGGTCCGGTTCACCCCTCCACTTT	CASSLGQGSGSPLHF
NA	TRBJ1-4	NA	13	TRBV29-1	TGCAGCGTTAACAGAGGTTTTAATGAAAAACTGTTTTTT	CSVNRGFNEKLFF
NA	TRBJ1-1	TRBD1	16	TRBV7-8	TGTGCCAGCAGCCCAATACAGGGGGTGGTGAACACTGAAGCTTTCTTT	CASSPIQGVVNTEAFF
NA	TRBJ1-5	NA	16	TRBV27	TGTGCCAGCTCTTCGGTCGGGACGGTGGGAAATCAGCCCCAGCATTTT	CASSSVGTVGNQPQHF
NA	TRBJ2-3	TRBD1	15	TRBV5-1	TGCGCCAGCAGCTTGGCCATACCAACAGGGGTTACGCAGTATTTT	CASSLAIPTGVTQYF
NA	TRBJ2-2	NA	13	TRBV3-1	TGTGCCAGCAGCCAAGTATCGCCTGGAGGGCTGTTTTTT	CASSQVSPGGLFF
NA	TRBJ1-1	TRBD1	14	TRBV3-1	TGTGCCAGCAGCGTCCGACAGGGATTCACTGAAGCTTTCTTT	CASSVRQGFTEAFF
NA	TRBJ1-2	TRBD1	13	TRBV7-9	TGTGCCAGCAGCGAGGGGACAGGGTTGTTCTACACCTTC	CASSEGTGLFYTF
once	TRBJ2-7	NA	12	TRBV11-2	TGTGCCAGCAGCCAGACTACCTACGAGCAGTACTTC	CASSQTTYEQYF
NA	TRBJ2-4	NA	15	TRBV14	TGTGCCAGCAGCCCGCTGGGGATAGCCAAAAACATTCAGTACTTC	CASSPLGIAKNIQYF
NA	TRBJ2-3	NA	13	TRBV24-1	TGTGCCACCAGTGACTCTCACTTAGATACGCAGTATTTT	CATSDSHLDTQYF
once	TRBJ1-2	NA	14	TRBV7-2	TGTGCCAGCACCGTCGTCCCCGAAAGCTATGGCTACACCTTC	CASTVVPESYGYTF
NA	TRBJ2-7	NA	11	TRBV3-1	TGTGCCAGCAGCTATGACTACGAGCAGTACTTC	CASSYDYEQYF
NA	TRBJ2-1	NA	12	TRBV29-1	TGCAGCGCTGGACAGCTCTACAATGAGCAGTTCTTC	CSAGQLYNEQFF